This T cell receptor beta chain comes out of a study of cytomegalovirus exposure and HLA in healthy donors. Amplification used 60 Vbeta primers and 13 Jbeta primers. Profiling relied on immunoSEQ multiplex PCR, and the TCRdb table lists in-frame clones only, not all of them. This sample has about 110,000 clones; roughly 70% occur once, and the top ten carry around 4.5%. The sequencing sample was made of PBMCs. The source of this sequence is a woman between 40 and 50 years old in good health and CMV-seronegative.

The CDR3 DNA reads as TGTGCCAGCAGCCGAAACGGACAGGTTATCTACAATGAGCAGTTCTTC. Amino acids: CASSRNGQVIYNEQFF. This chain joins TRBV13 and TRBJ2-1, with 7 bases matching TRBD1. Germline CDR1 is PRHDT and CDR2 is FYEKMQ (reference sequence). V dropped 5 bases and J dropped 3; count of bases not matched to a gene: 10. The CDR3 runs to 16 residues.